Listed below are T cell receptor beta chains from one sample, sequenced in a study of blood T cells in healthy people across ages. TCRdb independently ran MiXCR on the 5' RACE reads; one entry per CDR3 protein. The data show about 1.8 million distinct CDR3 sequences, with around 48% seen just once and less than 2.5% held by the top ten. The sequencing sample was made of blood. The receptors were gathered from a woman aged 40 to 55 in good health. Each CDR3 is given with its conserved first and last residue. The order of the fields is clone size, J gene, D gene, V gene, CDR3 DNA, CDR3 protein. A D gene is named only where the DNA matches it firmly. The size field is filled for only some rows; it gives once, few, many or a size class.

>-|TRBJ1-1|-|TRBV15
TGTGCCACCAGCAAGGGGGAGAACACTGTAGCTTTCTTT
CATSKGENTVAFF
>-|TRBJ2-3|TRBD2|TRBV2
TGTGCCAATTCGGGACTAGCGGGGGGGCAAGATACGCAGTATTTT
CANSGLAGGQDTQYF
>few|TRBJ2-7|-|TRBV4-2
TGTGCCAGCAGCCAAGATAACGAAGGAGTCTACGAGCAGTACTTC
CASSQDNEGVYEQYF
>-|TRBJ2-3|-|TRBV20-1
TGCAGTGCCGCGGAGGGCACAGATACGCAGTATTTT
CSAAEGTDTQYF
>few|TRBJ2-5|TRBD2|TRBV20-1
TGCAGTGCTAAACTTAGACTAGCTGTGGAGACCCAGTACTTC
CSAKLRLAVETQYF
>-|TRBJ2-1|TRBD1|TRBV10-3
TGTGCCATCAGGAAACAGGGGGCTGGAAATGAGCAGTTCTTC
CAIRKQGAGNEQFF
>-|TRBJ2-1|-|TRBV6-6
TGTGCCAGCAGTGATTTGGGGTCCTACAATGAGCAGTTCTTC
CASSDLGSYNEQFF
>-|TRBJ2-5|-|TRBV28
TGTGCCAGCAGTTTAGCGCCCTTGGGGCTGGAAGAGACCCAGTACTTC
CASSLAPLGLEETQYF
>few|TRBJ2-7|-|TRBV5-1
TGCGCCAGCAGCTCCTCACTTGGGATCCTAACCTACGAGCAGTACTTC
CASSSSLGILTYEQYF
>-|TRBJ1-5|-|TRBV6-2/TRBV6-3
TGTGCCAGCAGTTACTCGATGGGCAATCAGCCCCAGCATTTT
CASSYSMGNQPQHF
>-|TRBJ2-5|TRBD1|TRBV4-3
TGCGCCAGCAGCCAAGGGACAGGGTATGAGACCCAGTACTTC
CASSQGTGYETQYF
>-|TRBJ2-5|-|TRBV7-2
TGTGCCAGCAGCGTAGGCACGTTCGAGACCCAGTACTTC
CASSVGTFETQYF
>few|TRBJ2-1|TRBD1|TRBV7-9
TGTGCCAGCAGCTTAGGACAGGGTAAGAGCTCCTACAATGAGCAGTTCTTC
CASSLGQGKSSYNEQFF
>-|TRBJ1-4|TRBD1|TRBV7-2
TGTGCCAGCAGCTTTTATCGGGACAGGGCCCTTTTGGGGGAAAAACTGTTTTTT
CASSFYRDRALLGEKLFF
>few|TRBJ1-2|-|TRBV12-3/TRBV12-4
TGTGCCAGCAGTGCCTCTAGGGGCCTAGAAGGCTACACCTTC
CASSASRGLEGYTF
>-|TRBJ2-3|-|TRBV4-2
TGTGCCAGCAACCCCACAGGTAGAGGCACAGATACGCAGTATTTT
CASNPTGRGTDTQYF
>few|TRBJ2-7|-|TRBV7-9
TGTGCCAGCAGCCCGAGACCCACACACGAGCAGTACTTC
CASSPRPTHEQYF
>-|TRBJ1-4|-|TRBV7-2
TGTGCCAGCAGCCAATGGGGGAGTGGAGAGAAAAAACTGTTTTTT
CASSQWGSGEKKLFF
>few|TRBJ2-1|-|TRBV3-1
TGTGCCAGCAGCCAAGACCCCAGGTTCTCCTACAATGAGCAGTTCTTC
CASSQDPRFSYNEQFF
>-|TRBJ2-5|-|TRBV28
TGTGCCAGCTCTAGTCTCCGGGACAATGAGACCCAGTACTTC
CASSSLRDNETQYF
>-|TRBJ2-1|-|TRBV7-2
TGTGCCAGCAGCCACCAGCGGAATGAGCAGTTCTTC
CASSHQRNEQFF
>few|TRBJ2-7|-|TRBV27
TGTGCCAGCAGTGTCGGTGGCAGCCCCTACGAGCAGTACTTC
CASSVGGSPYEQYF
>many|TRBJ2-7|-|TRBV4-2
TGTGCCAGCAGCCCCAGGACGCGAAGGGAATCCTACGAGCAGTACTTC
CASSPRTRRESYEQYF
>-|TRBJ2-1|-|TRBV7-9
TGTGCCAGCAGCTCATACCGACAGAAAAGCTCCTACAATGAGCAGTTCTTC
CASSSYRQKSSYNEQFF
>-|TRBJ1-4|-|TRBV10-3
TGTGCCATCAGCCGGGAGACTAATGAAAAACTGTTTTTT
CAISRETNEKLFF
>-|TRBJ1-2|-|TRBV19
TGTGCCAGTAGTATAGGTACAGGACCTAACTATGGCTACACCTTC
CASSIGTGPNYGYTF
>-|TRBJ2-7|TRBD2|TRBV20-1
TGCAGTGCACGTAGCGGGGCCCCTTCCTACGAGCAGTACTTC
CSARSGAPSYEQYF
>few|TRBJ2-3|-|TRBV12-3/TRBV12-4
TGTGCCAGCAGCAGACCGGGCCTACACACAGATACGCAGTATTTT
CASSRPGLHTDTQYF
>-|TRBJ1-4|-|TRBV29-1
TGCAGCGTAAGAGGGGGTGAAAAACCGTTTTTT
CSVRGGEKPFF
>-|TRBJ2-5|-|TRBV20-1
TGCAGTGCCGGAGTGTATTGGGAAGAGACCCAGTACTTC
CSAGVYWEETQYF
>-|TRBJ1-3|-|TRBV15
TGTGCCACCAGCGGACCCGGGCAGTTAAGAGGAAACACCATATATTTT
CATSGPGQLRGNTIYF
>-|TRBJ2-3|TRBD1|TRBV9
TGTGCCAGCAGCGTAGGCCTTCCGGGACAGGGGGCGAATCGGGTTAGCACAGATACGCAGTATTTT
CASSVGLPGQGANRVSTDTQYF
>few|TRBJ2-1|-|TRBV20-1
TGCAGTGCTAGCGACAAGACGAATGAGCAGTTCTTC
CSASDKTNEQFF
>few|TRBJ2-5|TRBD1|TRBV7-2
TGTGCCAGCATCGTGGGACAGGGCCGAGGTGTGACCCAGTACTTC
CASIVGQGRGVTQYF
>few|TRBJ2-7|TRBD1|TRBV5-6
TGTGCCAGCAACGTCGGACAGGCCGGCGAGATCCAGTACTTC
CASNVGQAGEIQYF
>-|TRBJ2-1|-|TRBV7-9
TGTGCCAGCAGCTTGGAGACGGACCCTTACAATGAGCAGTTCTTC
CASSLETDPYNEQFF
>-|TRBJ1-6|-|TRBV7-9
TGTGCCAGCAGCCCAGAGGCGGGACGGTATAATTCACCCCTCCACTTT
CASSPEAGRYNSPLHF
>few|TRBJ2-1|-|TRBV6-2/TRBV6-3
TGTGCCAGCAGTTACTCGAGGTCCGGACACAGCTCCTACAATGAGCAGTTCTTC
CASSYSRSGHSSYNEQFF
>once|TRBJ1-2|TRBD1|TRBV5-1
TGCGCCAGCAGACCCGGACAGGGAGACGGCTACACCTTC
CASRPGQGDGYTF
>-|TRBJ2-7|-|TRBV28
TGTGCCAGCAGTTTGTCGCAAAGGGCCTACGAGCAGTACTTC
CASSLSQRAYEQYF
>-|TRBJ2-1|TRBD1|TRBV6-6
TGTGCCAGCAGTTACGGGACAGGGGGCTACTACAATGAGCAGTTCTTC
CASSYGTGGYYNEQFF
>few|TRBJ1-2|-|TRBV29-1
TGCAGCGTTGAAAGGTTTAGCTATGGCTACACCTTC
CSVERFSYGYTF
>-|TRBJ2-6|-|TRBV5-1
TGCGCCAGCAGCTTGAACCCGCTAGGCTCTGGGGCCAACGTCCTGACTTTC
CASSLNPLGSGANVLTF
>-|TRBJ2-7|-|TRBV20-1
TGCAGTGCTAGAGATGCGGACGAGCAGTACTTC
CSARDADEQYF
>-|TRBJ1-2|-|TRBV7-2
TGTGCCAGCAGTGCCCCCCCCGGACAGACAACGATTGGCTACACCTTC
CASSAPPGQTTIGYTF
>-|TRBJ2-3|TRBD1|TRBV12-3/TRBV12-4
TGTGCCAGCAGTCAACAGGGGGCCGTGGGCACAGATACGCAGTATTTT
CASSQQGAVGTDTQYF
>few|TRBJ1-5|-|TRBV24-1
TGTGCCACCAGTCAAGTGAATCAGCCCCAGCATTTT
CATSQVNQPQHF
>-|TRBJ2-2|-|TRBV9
TGTGCCAGCAGCCCATCAGGGGTAGCCCCCGGGGAGCTGTTTTTT
CASSPSGVAPGELFF
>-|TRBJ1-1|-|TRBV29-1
TGCAGCGTTGTTAGGTCAAACACTGAAGCTTTCTTT
CSVVRSNTEAFF
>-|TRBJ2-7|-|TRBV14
TGTGCCAGCAGCCAGGGAGGTCACTCCTACGAGCAGTACTTC
CASSQGGHSYEQYF
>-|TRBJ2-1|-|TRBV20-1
TGCAGTGCTAGAGTTCCCGGGGTTAAGGAGCAGTTCTTC
CSARVPGVKEQFF
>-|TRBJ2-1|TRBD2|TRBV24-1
TGTGCCACCAGTACCCGGTCCGGGACTAGCGGGGGGAGCTCCTACAATGAGCAGTTCTTC
CATSTRSGTSGGSSYNEQFF
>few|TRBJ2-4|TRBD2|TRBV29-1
TGCAGCGTGAAGCGGGGGGCCGATGGGGCCAAAAACATTCAGTACTTC
CSVKRGADGAKNIQYF
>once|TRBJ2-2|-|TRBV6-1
TGTGCCAGCAGGATCGACAGGGCGGGAACCGGGGAGCTGTTTTTT
CASRIDRAGTGELFF
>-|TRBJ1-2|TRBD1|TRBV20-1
TGCAGTGCAAAAGCCCGTCGGAGTACCGGGACAGGGGGGGACTATGGCTACACCTTC
CSAKARRSTGTGGDYGYTF
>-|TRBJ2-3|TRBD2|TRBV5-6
TGTGCCAGCAGCTTGGGAGCGGGGCAAACCAGTACGCAGTATTTT
CASSLGAGQTSTQYF
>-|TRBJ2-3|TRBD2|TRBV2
TGTGCCAGCAGGGGACTAGCGGGGGGGCCTACGCAGTATTTT
CASRGLAGGPTQYF